Reported below is one T cell receptor beta chain. Its antigen is not identified. These data belong to a study of cytomegalovirus exposure and HLA in healthy donors. Overall study results and limits: The study put 150 to 200 TCR beta chains on its list as cytomegalovirus-associated.

Method: immunoSEQ multiplex PCR; TCRdb's copy keeps in-frame clones and lacks some. The repertoire holds about 200,000 clones, with approximately 82% as singletons. The CDR3 consists of 12 residues. The V gene's germline CDR1 is SNHLY and CDR2 FYNNEI. V dropped 9 bases and J dropped 6 bases, with 11 bases sitting between them. The receptor comes from a woman aged 18-29 years in good health and CMV-seronegative. Sequenced input: PBMCs. The gene calls are TRBV2 and TRBJ2-2; a possible D gene is TRBD1 (6 bases). The CDR3 loop is CASSTGPGELFF. DNA of the CDR3: TGTGCCAGTTCTACAGGGCCCGGGGAGCTGTTTTTT.